Below, 16 T cell receptor beta chains from the same sample are listed, as sequenced in a study of human T cells and chemical hapten exposure. Indicated time point: pre-sensitization, week 0. As for treatment: therapeutic diphenylcyclopropenone sensitization with weekly scalp DPC. TCRdb analysed the RACE reads with MiXCR anew, one entry per CDR3 protein. The sample gives 280,000 or so distinct CDR3 sequences, approximately 7.5% of which show up once; 0.9% to 1.5% is in the top ten. The sample consisted of whole blood, taken in connection with sensitization to the hapten diphenylcyclopropenone (DPC). All receptors come from a man aged 18 to 30 with alopecia areata. Some clones in this sample may be carry-over from other donors' samples.

This clonotype came up a few times. This rearrangement joins TRBV7-9 to TRBJ2-3; D may be TRBD2 (6 bases). Trimming left V 4 bases short and J 4 bases short, with 15 bases between. The CDR3 length is 15 residues. CDR1 is SEHNR, CDR2 FQNEAQ, per germline (reference sequence). CDR3 sequence: CASSSQTSRADTQYF. The CDR3 coding sequence is TGTGCCAGCAGCTCGCAGACTAGTCGGGCAGATACGCAGTATTTT.

The chain links TRBV20-1 to TRBJ1-5; D possibly corresponds to TRBD1 (5 bases). The germline gives CDR1 DFQATT, CDR2 SNEGSKA (reference sequence). V gave up 5 bases and J gave up 7 bases, with 24 bases separating them. The CDR3 contains 16 residues. The CDR3 loop reads CSASNPGTILGQPQHF. The CDR3 DNA reads TGCAGTGCTTCAAATCCCGGGACTATCTTGGGGCAGCCCCAGCATTTT.

The rearrangement links TRBV28 to TRBJ1-5; 7 bases align to TRBD1. The length of the CDR3 is 15 residues. The germline gives CDR1 MDHEN, CDR2 SYDVKM. Trimming took 1 base from V and 3 from J; bases not matched to a gene: 3. The chain's CDR3 is CASSLSQGINQPQHF. In nucleotides, the CDR3 is TGTGCCAGCAGTTTATCACAGGGGATCAATCAGCCCCAGCATTTT.

The table lists this clonotype with a few counts. The chain uses TRBV20-1 and TRBJ2-5, with TRBD1 matching over 7 bases. V dropped 7 bases and J dropped 1; count of bases not matched to a gene: 12. CDR1 is DFQATT and CDR2 is SNEGSKA in the germline V gene (reference sequence). The CDR3 contains 15 residues. The CDR3 here is CSGSTPRDSQETQYF. The CDR3 coding sequence is TGCAGTGGGAGCACCCCCCGGGACAGCCAAGAGACCCAGTACTTC.

With respect to this clonotype: A much larger clone differs from this one at a single base, so this may be a read error. The CDR3 loop is CASSLERHTEAFF. Here the CDR3 DNA reads TGTGCCAGCAGCTTAGAACGACACACTGAAGCTTTCTTT. The rearrangement links TRBV7-6 to TRBJ1-1; D unresolved. This CDR3 region has 13 residues. The germline V and J ends were trimmed by 1 base and 3 bases, with 6 bases remaining between them. Per germline, CDR1 SGHVS and CDR2 FNYEAQ.

This clonotype was recorded a few times. V usage is TRBV18 and J usage is TRBJ2-3; 13 bases line up with TRBD2. The CDR3 contains 17 residues. V dropped 5 bases and J dropped 1; count of bases not matched to a gene: 6. Germline assignment: CDR1 KGHSH and CDR2 LQKENI. CDR3 protein: CASSATSGGPGTDTQYF. CDR3 bases: TGTGCCAGCTCAGCGACTAGCGGGGGGCCTGGCACAGATACGCAGTATTTT.

The rearrangement joins TRBV18 to TRBJ2-7; 10 bases match TRBD1. The V and J ends lost 1 base and 2 bases, in that order; junction bases with no gene match: 5. This CDR3 is 16 amino acids long. Germline CDR1 and CDR2: KGHSH and LQKENI. CDR3 residues: CASSPLETGGPYEQYF. For the CDR3, the DNA is TGTGCCAGCTCACCACTCGAGACAGGGGGCCCCTACGAGCAGTACTTC.

The V and J genes are TRBV28 and TRBJ1-5, with 8 bases fitting TRBD1. Trimming cost V 5 bases and J 5 bases; bases outside gene matches: 11. The germline V gene encodes CDR1 MDHEN and CDR2 SYDVKM. The CDR3 is made up of 16 amino acids. CDR3 in amino acids: CASSQFGQGRDQPQHF. Written as DNA, the CDR3 is TGTGCCAGCAGTCAGTTCGGACAGGGACGGGATCAGCCCCAGCATTTT.

The rearrangement uses TRBV6-2 or TRBV6-3 and TRBJ2-3; 10 bases are a match to TRBD2. The CDR3 contains 15 residues. Germline-derived CDR1 and CDR2 are MNHEY and SVGEGT. J lost 2 bases, V lost 6 bases, and 5 bases had no gene match. CDR3 nucleotides: TGTGCCAGCAGGCTAGCGGGGGCCCTCACAGATACGCAGTATTTT. Translating gives CASRLAGALTDTQYF.

In this sample, this clonotype turned up many times. This chain joins TRBV12-3 or TRBV12-4 and TRBJ1-2; the D is unclear. CDR3 length: 13 amino acids. V lost 4 bases and J 5 bases, leaving 11 bases between the germline ends. CDR3 sequence: CASSSRRGYGYTF. CDR3 in DNA: TGTGCCAGCAGTTCGAGGAGAGGGTATGGCTACACCTTC.

CDR3 sequence reads: CASSPDGNSPLHF. CDR3 nucleotides: TGTGCCAGCAGCCCCGACGGGAATTCACCCCTCCACTTT. The chain has TRBV7-9 and TRBJ1-6; no firm D call. The CDR3 covers 13 residues. Trimming took off 5 bases at V and 7 bases at J, with 9 bases between the two ends. Germline V CDR1 and CDR2: SEHNR, FQNEAQ (reference sequence).

The V and J genes are TRBV10-3 and TRBJ2-1, with 11 bases aligning to TRBD1. V dropped 6 bases and J dropped 8; count of bases not matched to a gene: 12. The CDR3 extends over 16 amino acids. Germline CDR1 ENHRY, CDR2 SYGVKD. The CDR3 protein is CAISPGGPGQGDEQFF. As DNA, the CDR3 is TGTGCCATCAGCCCAGGGGGGCCGGGACAGGGGGATGAGCAGTTCTTC.

The chain uses TRBV5-1 and TRBJ2-5; perhaps TRBD1 as D (5 bases). Germline lookup yields CDR1 SGHRS and CDR2 YFSETQ. V shed 6 bases and J shed 3 bases, with 12 bases lying between them. This CDR3 has 13 amino acids. The CDR3 DNA reads TGCGCCAGCAAGGGGCCCAAAGAAGAGACCCAGTACTTC. Amino acid sequence: CASKGPKEETQYF.

This chain links TRBV7-9 with TRBJ1-2; no reliable D call. Trimming took 2 bases from V and 4 from J, leaving 14 bases between them. Germline V CDR1 and CDR2: SEHNR, FQNEAQ (reference sequence). CDR3 length equals 15 residues. The CDR3 coding sequence is TGTGCCAGCAGCTTATCCCCGGACGGATCCTATGGCTACACCTTC. Translating it yields CASSLSPDGSYGYTF.

This clonotype was found many times. The chain carries TRBV7-2 and TRBJ2-5; perhaps TRBD1 as D (5 bases). Trimming took 9 bases from V and 5 from J, leaving 10 bases between them. CDR1 SGHTA and CDR2 FQGNSA come from the germline V gene. The CDR3 covers 11 residues. CDR3 DNA: TGTGCCAGTAGGGGATGGGAGACCCAGTACTTC. Amino acids: CASRGWETQYF.

This clonotype was seen only a few times. The chain couples TRBV29-1 to TRBJ2-3, with 10 nucleotides matching TRBD1. CDR1 SQVTM and CDR2 ANQGSEA come from the germline V gene. V dropped 5 bases and J dropped 5; count of bases not matched to a gene: 4. The CDR3 has 13 amino acids. The CDR3 is CSVLGQGLDTQYF. The CDR3 DNA sequence: TGCAGCGTTCTGGGACAGGGGTTAGATACGCAGTATTTT.